The present T cell receptor beta chain was sequenced within a study of T cells in Graves' hyperthyroidism and ophthalmopathy. Germline assignment: CDR1 SGHTA and CDR2 FQGTGA. The V and J ends lost 6 bases and 0 bases respectively, with 9 bases between them. The CDR3 runs 15 residues. Fresh peripheral blood, roughly 10 ml, was the source of the PBMCs. RNA transcripts provided the source from which TCR beta CDR3 regions were amplified. First-round RT-PCR targeting the TCR CDR3 was performed with the HTBI primer set. One entry per CDR3 protein, called by TCRdb with MiXCR from the multiplex PCR reads. This table has about 380,000 distinct CDR3 sequences, approximately 17% appearing once.

V usage is TRBV7-3 and J usage is TRBJ1-6, with D unresolved. This receptor was identified in a man younger than 30 with Graves' ophthalmopathy. Sequenced sample: blood. The CDR3, as DNA: TGTGCCAGCAGTAAGGGAAGCTCCTATAATTCACCCCTCCACTTT. It translates to CASSKGSSYNSPLHF.